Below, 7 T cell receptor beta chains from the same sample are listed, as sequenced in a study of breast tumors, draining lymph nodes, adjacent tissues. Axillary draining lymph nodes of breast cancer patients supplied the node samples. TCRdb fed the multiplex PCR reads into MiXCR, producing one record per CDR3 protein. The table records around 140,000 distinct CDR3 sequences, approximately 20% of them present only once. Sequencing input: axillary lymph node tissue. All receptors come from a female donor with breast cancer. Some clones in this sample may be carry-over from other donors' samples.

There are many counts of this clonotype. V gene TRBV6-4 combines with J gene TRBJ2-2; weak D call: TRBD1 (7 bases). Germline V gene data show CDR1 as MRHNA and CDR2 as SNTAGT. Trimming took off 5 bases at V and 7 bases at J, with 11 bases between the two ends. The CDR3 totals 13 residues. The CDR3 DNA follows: TGTGCCAGCAGTCGACAGGGAGGCGGGGAGCTGTTTTTT. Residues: CASSRQGGGELFF.

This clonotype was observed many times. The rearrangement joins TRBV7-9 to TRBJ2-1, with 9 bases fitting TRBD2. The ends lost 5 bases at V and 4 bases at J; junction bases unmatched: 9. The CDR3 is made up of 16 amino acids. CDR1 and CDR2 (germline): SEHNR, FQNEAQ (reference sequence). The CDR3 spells CASSDRLAAVYNEQFF. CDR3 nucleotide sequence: TGTGCCAGCAGCGACCGACTAGCGGCGGTGTACAATGAGCAGTTCTTC.

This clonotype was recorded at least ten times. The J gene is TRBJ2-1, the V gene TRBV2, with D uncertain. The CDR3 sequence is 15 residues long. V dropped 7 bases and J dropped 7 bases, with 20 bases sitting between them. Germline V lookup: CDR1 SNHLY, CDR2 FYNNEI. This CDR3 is CASTSSVVGSNEQFF. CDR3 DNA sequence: TGTGCCAGCACCTCAAGCGTGGTGGGCTCGAATGAGCAGTTCTTC.

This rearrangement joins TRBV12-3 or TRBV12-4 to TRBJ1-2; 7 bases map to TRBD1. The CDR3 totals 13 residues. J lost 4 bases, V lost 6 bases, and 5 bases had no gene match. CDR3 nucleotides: TGTGCCAGCAGCCGAGACAGGGCCTATGGCTACACCTTC. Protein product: CASSRDRAYGYTF.

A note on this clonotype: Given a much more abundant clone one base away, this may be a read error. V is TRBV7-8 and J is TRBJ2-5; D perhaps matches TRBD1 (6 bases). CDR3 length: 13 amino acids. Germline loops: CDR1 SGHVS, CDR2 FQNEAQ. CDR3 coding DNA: TGTACCAGCAGCTTGGACAGTCAAGAGACCCAGTACTTC. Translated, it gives CTSSLDSQETQYF. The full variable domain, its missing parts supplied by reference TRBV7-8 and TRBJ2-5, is GAGVSQSPRYKVAKRGQDVALRCDPISGHVSLFWYQQALGQGPEFLTYFQNEAQLDKSGLPSDRFFAERPEGSVSTLKIQRTQQEDSAVYLCTSSLDSQETQYFGPGTRLLVL.

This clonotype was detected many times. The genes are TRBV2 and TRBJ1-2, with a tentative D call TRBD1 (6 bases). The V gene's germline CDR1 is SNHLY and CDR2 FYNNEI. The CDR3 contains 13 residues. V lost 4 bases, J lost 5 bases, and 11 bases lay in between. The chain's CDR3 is CASSVNREYGYTF. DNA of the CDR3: TGTGCCAGCAGTGTTAACAGGGAATATGGCTACACCTTC.

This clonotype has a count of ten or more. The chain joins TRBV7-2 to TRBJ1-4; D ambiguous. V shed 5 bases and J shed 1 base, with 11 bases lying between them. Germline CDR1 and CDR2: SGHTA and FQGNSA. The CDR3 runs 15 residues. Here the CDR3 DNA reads TGTGCCAGCAGCCCGTCAGTAGGAACTAATGAAAAACTGTTTTTT. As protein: CASSPSVGTNEKLFF.